This T cell receptor (beta chain) stems from a study of technical replicates of blood from a few donors. Assay used: immunoSEQ multiplex PCR; TCRdb lists only in-frame clones, some missing. The data show some 70,000 clones, with 95% to 98% seen just once and approximately 0.26% held by the top ten. CDR3 size: 13 residues. Germline V gene data show CDR1 as SQVTM and CDR2 as ANQGSEA. After removal of 6 bases from V and 5 bases from J, the junction contained 4 bases not matched to a gene. The table lists this clone with a count of one. This TCR came from a human donor in good health. Specimen: T cells isolated from PBMCs. The chain uses TRBV29-1 and TRBJ2-1; 10 bases align to TRBD1. CDR3 loop: CSVTGGYDNEQFF. The CDR3 region has the DNA TGCAGCGTGACAGGGGGCTATGACAATGAGCAGTTCTTC.